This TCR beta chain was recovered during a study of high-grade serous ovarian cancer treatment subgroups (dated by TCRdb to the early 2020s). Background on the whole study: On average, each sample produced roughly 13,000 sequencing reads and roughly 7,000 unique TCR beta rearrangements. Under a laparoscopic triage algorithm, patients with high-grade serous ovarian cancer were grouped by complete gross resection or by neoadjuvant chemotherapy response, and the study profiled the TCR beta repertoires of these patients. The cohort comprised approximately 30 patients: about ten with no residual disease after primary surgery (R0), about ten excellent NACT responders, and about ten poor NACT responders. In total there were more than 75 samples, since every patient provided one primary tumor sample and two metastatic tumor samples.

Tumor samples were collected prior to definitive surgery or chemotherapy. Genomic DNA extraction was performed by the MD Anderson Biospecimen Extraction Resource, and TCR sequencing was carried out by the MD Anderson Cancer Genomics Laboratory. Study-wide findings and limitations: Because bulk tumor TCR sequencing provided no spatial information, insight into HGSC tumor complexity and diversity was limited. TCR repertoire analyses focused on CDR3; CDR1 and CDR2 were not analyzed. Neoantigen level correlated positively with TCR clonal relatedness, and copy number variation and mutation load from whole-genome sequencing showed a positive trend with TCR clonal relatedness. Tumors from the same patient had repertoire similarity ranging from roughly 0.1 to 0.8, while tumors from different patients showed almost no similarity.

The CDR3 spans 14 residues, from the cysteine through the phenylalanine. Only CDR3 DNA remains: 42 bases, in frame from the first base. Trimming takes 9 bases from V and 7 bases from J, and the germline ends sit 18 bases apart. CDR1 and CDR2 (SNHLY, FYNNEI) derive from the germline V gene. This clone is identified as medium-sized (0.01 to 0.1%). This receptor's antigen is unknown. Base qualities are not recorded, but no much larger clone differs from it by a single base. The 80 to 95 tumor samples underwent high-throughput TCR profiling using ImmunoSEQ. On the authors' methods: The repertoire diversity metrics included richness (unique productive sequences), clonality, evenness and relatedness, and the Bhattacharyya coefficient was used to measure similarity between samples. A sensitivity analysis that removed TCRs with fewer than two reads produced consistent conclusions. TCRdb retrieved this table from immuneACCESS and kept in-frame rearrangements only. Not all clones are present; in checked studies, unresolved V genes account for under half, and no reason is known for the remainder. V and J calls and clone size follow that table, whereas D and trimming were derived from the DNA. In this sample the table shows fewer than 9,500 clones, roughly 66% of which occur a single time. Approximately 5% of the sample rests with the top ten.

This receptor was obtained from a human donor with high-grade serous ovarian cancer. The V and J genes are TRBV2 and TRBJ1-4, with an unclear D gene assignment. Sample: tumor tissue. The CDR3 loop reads CASAYSKSSEKLFF. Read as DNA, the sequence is TGTGCCAGTGCATACAGTAAATCTAGTGAAAAACTGTTTTTT.